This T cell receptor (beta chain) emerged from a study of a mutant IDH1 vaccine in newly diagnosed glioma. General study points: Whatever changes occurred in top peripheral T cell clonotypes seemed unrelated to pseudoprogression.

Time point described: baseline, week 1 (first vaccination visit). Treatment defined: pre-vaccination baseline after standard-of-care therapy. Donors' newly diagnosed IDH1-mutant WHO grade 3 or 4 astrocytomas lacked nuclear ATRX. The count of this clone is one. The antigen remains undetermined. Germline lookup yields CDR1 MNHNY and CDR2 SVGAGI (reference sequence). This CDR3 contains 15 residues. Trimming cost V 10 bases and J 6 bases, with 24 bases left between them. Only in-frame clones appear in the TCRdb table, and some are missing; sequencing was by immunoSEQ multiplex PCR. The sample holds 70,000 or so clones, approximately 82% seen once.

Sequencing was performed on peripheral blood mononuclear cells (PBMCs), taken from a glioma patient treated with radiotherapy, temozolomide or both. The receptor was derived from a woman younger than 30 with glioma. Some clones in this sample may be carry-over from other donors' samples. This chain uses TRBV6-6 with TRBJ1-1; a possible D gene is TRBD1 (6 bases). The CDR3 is CATLLTPWGLAEAFF. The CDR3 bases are TGTGCCACCCTACTAACGCCCTGGGGGCTCGCTGAAGCTTTCTTT.